A single sample is the source of the 29 T cell receptor beta chains below, sequenced in a study of T-cell reconstitution after alpha-beta-depleted transplantation in children listed by TCRdb under 2016. The library was obtained by PCR. This sample was sequenced with an Illumina HiSeq 2500. TCR library preparation used molecular barcoding, with unique molecular identifiers applied to normalize quantification of the TCRbeta repertoire. The raw public reads went through TCRdb reprocessing: fastp at Q25, MiXCR clone calling, in-frame beta chains kept. Each record represents a unique CDR3 protein, reported with the most common genes and DNA among its rows. This sample is represented by 600,000 to 700,000 distinct CDR3 sequences; around a sixth of them were singletons. The ten largest clones add up to 0.85% to 1.3% of the sample. The sequences come from PBMCs from the stem cell graft donor, collected from the stem cell graft. These TCRs come from a human donor who donated a stem cell graft to a child with acute myeloid leukemia.

The J gene is TRBJ2-6, the V gene TRBV6-5; 8 bases align to TRBD2. This CDR3 has 16 amino acids. Looked up from germline, CDR1 is MNHEY and CDR2 is SVGAGI. Germline trimming cut 8 bases from V and 3 bases from J; bases unmatched to any gene: 9. The CDR3: CASEDPGGYGANVLTF. CDR3 DNA: TGTGCCAGCGAAGACCCGGGGGGGTATGGGGCCAACGTCCTGACTTTC.

This clonotype appeared many times. V and J are TRBV7-2 and TRBJ2-1, with D tentatively TRBD1 or TRBD2 (6 bases each). V lost 4 bases and J 6 bases, leaving 19 bases between the germline ends. The CDR3 has 16 residues. Germline values: CDR1 SGHTA, CDR2 FQGNSA. In DNA form, the CDR3 reads TGTGCCAGCAGCTCCAGAGGAGGGGGAATTGGCAATGAGCAGTTCTTC. Its translation: CASSSRGGGIGNEQFF.

The table lists this clonotype with many counts. This chain connects TRBV20-1 to TRBJ1-2; 8 bases are a match to TRBD1. V lost 4 bases to trimming and J lost 7 bases; unmatched junction nucleotides: 8. This CDR3 is built from 13 residues. CDR1 and CDR2 from the germline V gene are DFQATT and SNEGSKA (reference sequence). CDR3 bases: TGCAGTGCTACCCAGGGGGCGCGTGGTGGCTACACCTTC. Translating it yields CSATQGARGGYTF.

This clonotype was detected only a few times. This chain joins TRBV5-1 and TRBJ1-4, with D unresolved. Germline lookup yields CDR1 SGHRS and CDR2 YFSETQ. The V and J ends lost 9 bases and 3 bases respectively, with 18 bases between them. The CDR3 is 15 amino acids. In nucleotides, the CDR3 is TGCGCCACCAAAATCGGGGATTCACCTAATGAAAAACTGTTTTTT. This codes for CATKIGDSPNEKLFF.

This clonotype was counted a few times. CDR3 residues: CACGGNQPQHF. CDR3 coding DNA: TGTGCCTGTGGGGGTAATCAGCCCCAGCATTTT. The V call is TRBV30, the J call TRBJ1-5; perhaps TRBD1 as D (5 bases). CDR3 length equals 11 residues. The ends were cut back, 6 bases at V and 4 bases at J, with 7 bases in the middle. CDR1 and CDR2 from the germline V gene are GTSNPN and SVGIG (reference sequence).

This clonotype was detected a few times. The V and J genes are TRBV28 and TRBJ2-1, with a possible D match to TRBD1 (5 bases). V was shortened by 7 bases and J by 12 bases, with 13 bases between the two germline ends. Germline loops: CDR1 MDHEN, CDR2 SYDVKM. The CDR3 length is 11 residues. The CDR3 loop is CASKGPSWQFF. CDR3 DNA sequence: TGTGCCAGCAAGGGGCCGTCGTGGCAGTTCTTC.

This clonotype came up many times. V usage is TRBV5-1 and J usage is TRBJ2-7, with 7 bases matching TRBD1. J gave up 5 bases and V 4 bases, and 6 bases lay outside the gene matches. CDR1 is SGHRS and CDR2 is YFSETQ in the germline V gene. The CDR3 contains 13 residues. The CDR3 sequence: CASSMTGHDEQYF. CDR3 nucleotide sequence: TGCGCCAGCAGCATGACAGGGCACGACGAGCAGTACTTC. The complete variable domain, with remaining parts taken from reference TRBV5-1 and TRBJ2-7, reads KAGVTQTPRYLIKTRGQQVTLSCSPISGHRSVSWYQQTPGQGLQFLFEYFSETQRNKGNFPGRFSGRQFSNSRSEMNVSTLELGDSALYLCASSMTGHDEQYFGPGTRLTVT.

The chain employs TRBV5-1 and TRBJ2-5; possible D gene TRBD2, 6 bases. Trimming cost V 0 bases and J 2 bases, with 14 bases left between them. Per the germline V gene, CDR1 is SGHRS and CDR2 is YFSETQ. The CDR3 covers 16 residues. The CDR3 DNA reads as TGCGCCAGCAGCTTGGGTTACGGGAGATTACAAGAGACCCAGTACTTC. This sequence encodes CASSLGYGRLQETQYF.

The table lists this clonotype with many counts. This rearrangement joins TRBV7-2 to TRBJ1-6; tentative D call: TRBD1 (5 bases). The CDR3 covers 15 residues. V was trimmed by 1 base and J by 10 bases, leaving 14 bases between them. Germline V gene sequence: CDR1 SGHTA, CDR2 FQGNSA. The CDR3 DNA is TGTGCCAGCAGCTTAGAACCGGGGGAGGGGTCACCCCTCCACTTT. Its protein is CASSLEPGEGSPLHF.

The sample holds a few counts of this clonotype. The chain is built from TRBV28 and TRBJ1-2; 7 bases line up with TRBD1. V shed 5 bases and J 8 bases; nucleotides not matched to a gene: 11. The germline V gene has CDR1 MDHEN and CDR2 SYDVKM. The CDR3 spans 14 residues. Written as DNA, the CDR3 is TGTGCCAGCAGTCCCTATCGACAGGGAAGAGGCTACACCTTC. Protein sequence: CASSPYRQGRGYTF.

This chain uses TRBV20-1 with TRBJ2-7; 7 bases match TRBD2. With 6 bases clipped from V and 3 bases from J, the junction kept 20 bases outside the gene matches. The germline V gene encodes CDR1 DFQATT and CDR2 SNEGSKA (reference sequence). The CDR3 totals 17 residues. This CDR3 is CSALPLWGTTRNYEQYF. In DNA, the CDR3 is TGCAGTGCCCTACCTCTCTGGGGGACTACACGGAACTACGAGCAGTACTTC.

The sample holds a few counts of this clonotype. The chain is built from TRBV20-1 and TRBJ2-7; the match to TRBD2 covers 9 bases. J gave up 3 bases and V 0 bases, and 3 bases lay outside the gene matches. There are 14 residues in the CDR3. CDR1 and CDR2 (germline): DFQATT, SNEGSKA (reference sequence). As DNA, the CDR3 is TGCAGTGCTAGAGAACTAGCGGGTTACTACGAGCAGTACGTC. Protein sequence: CSARELAGYYEQYV.

V is TRBV7-9 and J is TRBJ2-7; D remains ambiguous. Looked up from germline, CDR1 is SEHNR and CDR2 is FQNEAQ (reference sequence). Trimming stripped 1 base from V and 0 bases from J, with 10 bases between. CDR3 size: 15 residues. The CDR3 loop reads CASSLVADHSYEQYF. CDR3 DNA sequence: TGTGCCAGCAGCTTAGTGGCGGATCACTCCTACGAGCAGTACTTC.

About this clonotype: Being one base from a much bigger clone, this may be a read error. The rearrangement joins TRBV9 to TRBJ1-2, with D perhaps matching TRBD1 (6 bases). Deletions cut 3 bases from V and 4 bases from J, with 10 bases between. Per the germline V gene, CDR1 is SGDLS and CDR2 is YYNGEE. The CDR3 contains 13 residues. CDR3 loop: CASSEQGAYGYTF. The CDR3 DNA follows: TGTGCCAGCAGCGAACAGGGAGCCTATGGCTACACCTTC. Full variable domain (remainder filled in from reference TRBV9 and TRBJ1-2): DSGVTQTPKHLITATGQRVTLRCSPRSGDLSVYWYQQSLDQGLQFLIQYYNGEERAKGNILERFSAQQFPDLHSELNLSSLELGDSALYFCASSEQGAYGYTFGSGTRLTVV.

The sample holds many counts of this clonotype. The rearrangement uses TRBV20-1 and TRBJ2-2; D is uncertain. The V gene lost 3 bases and the J gene lost 2 bases, with 19 bases spanning the gap. The CDR3 length is 17 residues. Germline-derived CDR1 and CDR2 are DFQATT and SNEGSKA (reference sequence). Written as DNA, the CDR3 is TGCAGTGCTAGCGCCCGTTGGGCAGGCCTCAACACCGGGGAGCTGTTTTTT. Its protein is CSASARWAGLNTGELFF.

This clonotype was seen repeatedly, ten times or more. The genes are TRBV7-2 and TRBJ1-2; 9 nucleotides agree with TRBD1. This CDR3 is 14 amino acids long. Germline CDR1 SGHTA, CDR2 FQGNSA. J lost 9 bases, V lost 5 bases, and 10 bases had no gene match. CDR3 region: CASSPSGTGMSYTF. Written as DNA, the CDR3 is TGTGCCAGCAGCCCTTCCGGGACAGGGATGAGCTACACCTTC.

J is TRBJ2-1 and V is TRBV2; the match to TRBD2 covers 7 bases. Germline V gene sequence: CDR1 SNHLY, CDR2 FYNNEI. V was clipped by 4 bases and J by 6 bases; unmatched bases: 9. The CDR3 is 15 residues long. The CDR3 DNA reads as TGTGCCAGCAGTGTCGGTCTAGCGGAGGGCAATGAGCAGTTCTTC. It yields the protein CASSVGLAEGNEQFF.

This clonotype was seen a handful of times. The genes are TRBV4-1 and TRBJ2-7, with 10 bases aligning to TRBD1. Germline V gives CDR1 MGHRA, CDR2 YSYEKL. Trimming took 0 bases from V and 4 from J; bases not matched to a gene: 9. The CDR3 totals 17 residues. The CDR3 coding sequence is TGCGCCAGCAGCCAAGATTATGGGACAGGGGCGACATACGAGCAGTACTTC. Translating gives CASSQDYGTGATYEQYF.

The rearrangement links TRBV11-2 to TRBJ1-5; TRBD1 is a possible D gene (6 bases). In germline, CDR1 is SGHAT, CDR2 FQNNGV. V was shortened by 5 bases and J by 3 bases, with 17 bases between the two germline ends. This CDR3 contains 16 residues. The CDR3 loop is CASSPGHSGNNQPQHF. CDR3 in DNA: TGTGCCAGCAGCCCGGGACACTCTGGCAACAATCAGCCCCAGCATTTT. Looking up the rest from reference TRBV11-2 and TRBJ1-5 gives the full variable domain: EAGVAQSPRYKIIEKRQSVAFWCNPISGHATLYWYQQILGQGPKLLIQFQNNGVVDDSQLPKDRFSAERLKGVDSTLKIQPAKLEDSAVYLCASSPGHSGNNQPQHFGDGTRLSIL.

This clonotype was recorded many times. The chain employs TRBV27 and TRBJ2-7; the D call may be TRBD1 or TRBD2 (5 bases each). With 8 bases removed from V and 2 bases from J, the gap between germline ends came to 13 bases. This CDR3 region has 13 residues. CDR1 and CDR2 from the germline V gene are MNHEY and SMNVEV (reference sequence). CDR3 sequence (DNA): TGTGCCAGCGGCCGAGGGGCTACCTACGAGCAGTACTTC. Protein: CASGRGATYEQYF.

CDR3: CASSLWGESSYNEQFF. The CDR3 DNA is TGTGCCAGCAGTTTGTGGGGGGAAAGCTCCTACAATGAGCAGTTCTTC. This rearrangement joins TRBV12-3 or TRBV12-4 to TRBJ2-1; tentatively, D is TRBD2 (6 bases). V was pared by 3 bases and J by 0 bases, with 12 bases between. CDR3 length: 16 amino acids.

There are many counts of this clonotype. The rearrangement links TRBV20-1 to TRBJ2-3; TRBD1 aligns across 7 bases. CDR3 size: 18 residues. Germline V gene data show CDR1 as DFQATT and CDR2 as SNEGSKA (reference sequence). V shed 3 bases, J shed 2 bases, and the junction held 17 bases outside the gene matches. The CDR3, as DNA: TGCAGTGCTAGGGGACCTGCGGGCAGGGGGTTCCTCACAGATACGCAGTATTTT. This translates into CSARGPAGRGFLTDTQYF.

Note on this clonotype: A read error may produce the germline difference seen at one junction end. V is TRBV5-5 and J is TRBJ2-1, with 7 bases lining up with TRBD1. CDR1 is SGHKS, CDR2 YYEKEE, per germline (reference sequence). The CDR3 covers 15 residues. CDR3 in DNA: TGTGCCAGCAGCCCCGGGACAGATTCCTACAATCAGCAGTTCTTC. Residues: CASSPGTDSYNQQFF.

The chain links TRBV2 to TRBJ2-3; 7 bases align to TRBD2. Germline V CDR1 and CDR2: SNHLY, FYNNEI. This CDR3 has 13 amino acids. V was pared by 4 bases and J by 6 bases, with 4 bases of the junction left unmatched. CDR3 in amino acids: CASSGTRVDTQYF. CDR3 nucleotides: TGTGCCAGCAGTGGGACTAGAGTCGATACGCAGTATTTT.

V gene TRBV28 combines with J gene TRBJ2-3; TRBD1 might be the D (5 bases). This CDR3 is 13 amino acids long. Trimming took 6 bases from V and 6 from J, leaving 13 bases between them. In germline, CDR1 is MDHEN, CDR2 SYDVKM. The CDR3 DNA reads as TGTGCCAGCAGAGCCTTTCCAGGGGATACGCAGTATTTT. This sequence encodes CASRAFPGDTQYF. The full variable domain, rest sourced from reference TRBV28 and TRBJ2-3, is DVKVTQSSRYLVKRTGEKVFLECVQDMDHENMFWYRQDPGLGLRLIYFSYDVKMKEKGDIPEGYSVSREKKERFSLILESASTNQTSMYLCASRAFPGDTQYFGPGTRLTVL.

This chain connects TRBV27 to TRBJ2-5; D remains ambiguous. Trimming removed 5 bases from V and 3 bases from J, with 13 bases in between. The CDR3 length is 14 residues. The V gene's germline CDR1 is MNHEY and CDR2 SMNVEV (reference sequence). Here the CDR3 reads CASSHRPSEETQYF. The CDR3 coding sequence is TGTGCCAGCAGTCACCGGCCCTCCGAAGAGACCCAGTACTTC.

This clonotype was recorded at least ten times. The rearrangement links TRBV29-1 to TRBJ1-5; D is unclear. Germline CDR1 SQVTM, CDR2 ANQGSEA. Trimming removed 4 bases at V and 3 bases at J, with 13 bases between. There are 14 residues in the CDR3. The CDR3 region has the DNA TGCAGCGTTGCCATGGGCGGGGACAATCAGCCCCAGCATTTT. Its protein product is CSVAMGGDNQPQHF.

The V gene is TRBV7-2, the J gene TRBJ1-2, with D maybe TRBD1 (6 bases). Trimming left V 5 bases short and J 9 bases short, with 22 bases between. Germline-derived CDR1 and CDR2 are SGHTA and FQGNSA. The length of the CDR3 is 15 residues. This chain's CDR3 is CASSPTDSLDLSYTF. DNA of the CDR3: TGTGCCAGCAGCCCTACGGACAGCCTGGATCTTAGCTACACCTTC.

This clonotype was seen more than once but under ten times. Written as DNA, the CDR3 is TGTGCCAGCAGACCTCATAGCGGGGGGCGCCCAGATACGCAGTATTTT. Translated, it gives CASRPHSGGRPDTQYF. The gene calls are TRBV12-3 or TRBV12-4 and TRBJ2-3; 10 bases fit TRBD2. Losses at the gene ends were 6 bases for V and 4 bases for J; bases not matched to a gene: 10. This CDR3 comprises 16 residues.